This T cell receptor beta chain emerged from a study of CD8+ T cells in alopecia areata. In regard to this clone: Its antigen is not identified.

Study results and caveats: Sequenced scalp T cells also include alphabeta T cells resident in normal skin. Lesional scalp, notably in alopecia totalis/universalis, had clonality above that of normal scalp.

Separation by sorting yielded CD4+ and CD8+ T cells from PBMCs. Reverse transcription of extracted RNA yielded cDNA, which provided the sequencing template. Produced via immunoSEQ multiplex PCR; TCRdb's table is partial and in-frame only. Of more than 95,000 clones listed, 47% are singletons. Germline values: CDR1 SQVTM, CDR2 ANQGSEA. CDR3 length equals 13 residues. V dropped 5 bases and J dropped 2 bases, with 11 bases sitting between them. The sequence came from a human donor with alopecia areata. The sample comprised NKG2D-low CD8+ T cells sorted from blood. The rearrangement links TRBV29-1 to TRBJ2-3; no definite D call. CDR3 residues: CSVSAADTDTQYF. CDR3 bases: TGCAGCGTTTCCGCGGCAGACACAGATACGCAGTATTTT.